Below, 21 T cell receptor beta chains from the same sample are listed, as sequenced in a study of blood T cell repertoires in COVID-19. Only in-frame clones appear in the TCRdb table, and some are missing; sequencing was by immunoSEQ multiplex PCR. Among some 250,000 clones listed, about 86% were seen once. Material: peripheral blood. These TCRs come from a woman aged 60 to 75 with active or convalescent COVID-19.

The chain combines TRBV6-5 with TRBJ1-3, with 7 bases that match TRBD1. This CDR3 is 15 amino acids long. The V and J ends lost 6 bases and 4 bases, in that order; junction bases with no gene match: 9. Per germline, CDR1 MNHEY and CDR2 SVGAGI. The CDR3 region is CASSGTALRGNTIYF. In DNA, the CDR3 is TGTGCCAGCAGCGGGACAGCGCTTAGAGGAAACACCATATATTTT.

The chain employs TRBV19 and TRBJ1-2; TRBD1 agrees at 7 bases. In germline, CDR1 is LNHDA, CDR2 SQIVND (reference sequence). The CDR3 is made up of 13 amino acids. The junction had 9 bases not matched to a gene; V was cut back by 6 bases and J by 8 bases. The CDR3 here is CASSRQGSGGYTF. DNA of the CDR3: TGTGCCAGTAGCCGACAGGGCTCGGGCGGCTACACCTTC.

This sequence joins TRBV11-2 and TRBJ2-2; 7 nucleotides match TRBD1. V lost 2 bases to trimming and J lost 1 base; unmatched junction nucleotides: 4. The CDR3 runs to 16 residues. Germline CDR1 and CDR2: SGHAT and FQNNGV. CDR3 protein: CASSLWNRGNTGELFF. The CDR3 coding sequence is TGTGCCAGCAGCTTATGGAACAGGGGGAACACCGGGGAGCTGTTTTTT.

The V call is TRBV30, the J call TRBJ2-1; D might be TRBD2 (6 bases). V lost 3 bases, J lost 10 bases, and 10 bases lay in between. Germline CDR1 GTSNPN, CDR2 SVGIG (reference sequence). The CDR3 spans 11 residues. This chain's CDR3 is CAWSPAGEQFF. As DNA, the CDR3 is TGTGCCTGGAGCCCGGCGGGGGAGCAGTTCTTC.

This clone came up a few times. V usage is TRBV7-9 and J usage is TRBJ2-3; 7 bases are a match to TRBD2. Germline V lookup: CDR1 SEHNR, CDR2 FQNEAQ (reference sequence). The CDR3 totals 18 residues. Trimming cost V 7 bases and J 1 base; bases outside gene matches: 17. This CDR3 is CASTYERGHFGGTDTQYF. The CDR3 DNA sequence: TGTGCCAGCACCTACGAGCGGGGCCACTTTGGGGGCACAGATACGCAGTATTTT.

Comments on this clone: A junction end diverges from the germline sequence, so it may reflect a read error. The chain couples TRBV7-7 to TRBJ2-1; 11 bases are a match to TRBD2. The CDR3 contains 15 residues. Looked up from germline, CDR1 is SSHAT and CDR2 is FNYEAQ (reference sequence). CDR3 residues: CASSFSGGAYNEQFF. The CDR3 DNA is TGTGCTAGCAGCTTTAGCGGGGGGGCCTACAATGAGCAGTTCTTC.

V is TRBV7-3 and J is TRBJ2-1; 7 bases align to TRBD2. The V and J ends lost 2 bases and 6 bases, in that order; junction bases with no gene match: 4. Germline V gene sequence: CDR1 SGHTA, CDR2 FQGTGA. The CDR3 is 14 amino acids. The CDR3 protein is CASSLGLAANEQFF. Here the CDR3 DNA reads TGTGCCAGCAGCTTAGGGCTAGCGGCCAATGAGCAGTTCTTC.

CDR3 in DNA: TGTGCCAGCAGCCTTACAGGGAATTCACCCCTCCACTTT. It encodes CASSLTGNSPLHF. The rearrangement uses TRBV12-3 or TRBV12-4 and TRBJ1-6, with a tentative D call TRBD1 (6 bases). V was cut by 6 bases and J by 7 bases, with 10 bases left in between. The CDR3 is 13 residues long.

J is TRBJ1-6 and V is TRBV19; unclear D gene. The length of the CDR3 is 15 residues. The germline V and J ends were trimmed by 5 bases and 9 bases, with 17 bases remaining between them. Per germline, CDR1 LNHDA and CDR2 SQIVND (reference sequence). The CDR3 sequence is CASSRGPQASSPLHF. As DNA, the CDR3 is TGTGCCAGTAGTCGGGGTCCCCAGGCAAGTTCACCCCTCCACTTT.

This rearrangement joins TRBV7-6 to TRBJ2-3; D possibly corresponds to TRBD2 (5 bases). V was pared by 0 bases and J by 0 bases, with 10 bases between. In germline, CDR1 is SGHVS, CDR2 FNYEAQ. The CDR3 totals 16 residues. CDR3 in amino acids: CASSLAGIVSTDTQYF. CDR3 in DNA: TGTGCCAGCAGCTTAGCCGGGATAGTTAGCACAGATACGCAGTATTTT.

The J gene is TRBJ2-1, the V gene TRBV11-3; 8 positions match TRBD2. CDR3 length: 15 amino acids. V trimming: 6 bases; J trimming: 7 bases; junction bases outside the gene matches: 11. The V gene's germline CDR1 is SGHNT and CDR2 YENEEA. CDR3 sequence: CASSSSLAGINEQFF. CDR3 bases: TGTGCCAGCAGTTCTAGCCTAGCGGGCATTAATGAGCAGTTCTTC.

V and J are TRBV10-3 and TRBJ2-7, with 10 positions matching TRBD2. This CDR3 contains 19 residues. Germline V gene lookup returns CDR1 ENHRY and CDR2 SYGVKD. Unmatched junction bases numbered 11, after V lost 0 bases and J lost 0 bases. The CDR3 loop reads CAISESRVAGGQSSYEQYF. CDR3 nucleotide sequence: TGTGCCATCAGTGAGTCTAGGGTAGCGGGGGGCCAAAGCTCCTACGAGCAGTACTTC.

The chain carries TRBV15 and TRBJ2-7, with 9 bases identical to TRBD2. The CDR3 length is 13 residues. Germline-derived CDR1 and CDR2 are LNHNV and YYDKDF (reference sequence). The ends lost 8 bases at V and 8 bases at J; junction bases unmatched: 10. The CDR3 nucleotides read TGTGCCACCGGGGGACTAGCCCCGGCTAAGCAGTACTTC. Protein sequence: CATGGLAPAKQYF.

The chain carries TRBV28 and TRBJ1-2; 11 bases fit TRBD1. There are 16 residues in the CDR3. CDR1 MDHEN and CDR2 SYDVKM come from the germline V gene. With V trimmed by 4 bases and J by 2 bases, 6 bases remained unmatched. CDR3 in amino acids: CASSSWTGGGNYGYTF. The DNA for the CDR3 is TGTGCCAGCAGTTCGTGGACAGGGGGCGGGAACTATGGCTACACCTTC.

The chain links TRBV5-1 to TRBJ2-3; D unclear. V lost 4 bases and J lost 3, with 12 bases in between. Germline lookup yields CDR1 SGHRS and CDR2 YFSETQ. CDR3 size: 14 residues. DNA of the CDR3: TGCGCCAGCAGCCTCCCCCAGGAAACAGATACGCAGTATTTT. Its protein is CASSLPQETDTQYF.

The chain employs TRBV9 and TRBJ1-1; possibly TRBD1 for D (6 bases). This CDR3 has 15 residues. From germline, CDR1 is SGDLS and CDR2 YYNGEE. Trimming took off 0 bases at V and 1 base at J, with 10 bases between the two ends. CDR3 bases: TGTGCCAGCAGCGTAGGGGGGACACCGAACACTGAAGCTTTCTTT. Translating gives CASSVGGTPNTEAFF.

The gene calls are TRBV30 and TRBJ1-2; D gene uncertain. Germline CDR1 and CDR2: GTSNPN and SVGIG (reference sequence). Trimming shortened V by 2 bases and J by 5 bases, and 15 bases separated the two germline ends. This CDR3 contains 14 residues. The CDR3: CAWSLQRTLYGYTF. CDR3 in DNA: TGTGCCTGGAGTCTCCAGCGCACTCTTTATGGCTACACCTTC.

V and J are TRBV19 and TRBJ2-6; 8 bases agree with TRBD1. Germline CDR1 is LNHDA and CDR2 is SQIVND (reference sequence). The CDR3 is made up of 17 amino acids. V lost 3 bases to trimming and J lost 0 bases; unmatched junction nucleotides: 4. The CDR3 DNA is TGTGCCAGTAGTATCACAGGGGGTCGCTCTGGGGCCAACGTCCTGACTTTC. It is translated as CASSITGGRSGANVLTF. Full variable domain (rest looked up from reference TRBV19 and TRBJ2-6): DGGITQSPKYLFRKEGQNVTLSCEQNLNHDAMYWYRQDPGQGLRLIYYSQIVNDFQKGDIAEGYSVSREKKESFPLTVTSAQKNPTAFYLCASSITGGRSGANVLTFGAGSRLTVL.

V and J are TRBV5-6 and TRBJ1-2; D unresolved. The CDR3 consists of 14 residues. Germline V CDR1 and CDR2: SGHDT, YYEEEE. Trimming stripped 4 bases from V and 1 base from J, with 11 bases between. CDR3 DNA sequence: TGTGCCAGCAGCCCCGAGGTCAATAACTATGGCTACACCTTC. Its translation: CASSPEVNNYGYTF.

The chain uses TRBV29-1 and TRBJ1-1; 7 bases are shared with TRBD1. Germline V gene lookup returns CDR1 SQVTM and CDR2 ANQGSEA. This CDR3 is 14 amino acids long. V gave up 1 base and J gave up 5 bases; unmatched junction bases: 7. The CDR3 region is CSVEVTGVRTEAFF. The DNA of the CDR3 is TGCAGCGTTGAAGTAACAGGGGTGAGGACTGAAGCTTTCTTT.

J is TRBJ2-2 and V is TRBV2, with TRBD1 matching over 7 bases. Germline values: CDR1 SNHLY, CDR2 FYNNEI. The junction had 3 bases not matched to a gene; V was cut back by 6 bases and J by 8 bases. The CDR3 loop spans 12 amino acids. The CDR3 region is CASSMDRGELFF. CDR3 nucleotides: TGTGCCAGCAGCATGGACAGGGGGGAGCTGTTTTTT.